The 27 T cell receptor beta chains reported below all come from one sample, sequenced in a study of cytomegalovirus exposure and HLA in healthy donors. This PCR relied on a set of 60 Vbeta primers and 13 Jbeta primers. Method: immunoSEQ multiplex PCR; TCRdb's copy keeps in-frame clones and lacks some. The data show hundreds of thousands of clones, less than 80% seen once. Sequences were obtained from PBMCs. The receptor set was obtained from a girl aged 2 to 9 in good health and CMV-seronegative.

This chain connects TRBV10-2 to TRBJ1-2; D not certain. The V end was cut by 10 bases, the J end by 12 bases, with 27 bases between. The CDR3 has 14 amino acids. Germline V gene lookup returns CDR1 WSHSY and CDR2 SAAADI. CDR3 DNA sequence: TGCGCCACCGCCGTTGGGAGCCTGGGGAGAAGGGACACCTTC. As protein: CATAVGSLGRRDTF.

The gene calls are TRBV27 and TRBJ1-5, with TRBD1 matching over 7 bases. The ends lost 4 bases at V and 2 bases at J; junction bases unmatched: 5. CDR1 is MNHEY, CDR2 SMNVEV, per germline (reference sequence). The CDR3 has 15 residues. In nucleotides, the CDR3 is TGTGCCAGCAGTTCCACAGGGGTGGGCAATCAGCCCCAGCATTTT. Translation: CASSSTGVGNQPQHF.

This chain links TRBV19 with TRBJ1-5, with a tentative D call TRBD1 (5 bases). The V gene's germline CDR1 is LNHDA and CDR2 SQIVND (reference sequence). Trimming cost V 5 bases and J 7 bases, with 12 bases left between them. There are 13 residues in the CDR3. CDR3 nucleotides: TGTGCCAGTAGTCCACAGGTGGGACAGCCCCAGCATTTT. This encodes CASSPQVGQPQHF.

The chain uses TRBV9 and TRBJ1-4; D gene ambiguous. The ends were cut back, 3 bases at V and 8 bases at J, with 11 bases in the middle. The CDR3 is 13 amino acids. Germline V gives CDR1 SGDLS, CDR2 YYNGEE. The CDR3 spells CASSAGEREKLFF. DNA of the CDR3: TGTGCCAGCAGCGCCGGGGAAAGGGAAAAACTGTTTTTT. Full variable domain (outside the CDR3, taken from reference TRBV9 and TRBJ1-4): DSGVTQTPKHLITATGQRVTLRCSPRSGDLSVYWYQQSLDQGLQFLIQYYNGEERAKGNILERFSAQQFPDLHSELNLSSLELGDSALYFCASSAGEREKLFFGSGTQLSVL.

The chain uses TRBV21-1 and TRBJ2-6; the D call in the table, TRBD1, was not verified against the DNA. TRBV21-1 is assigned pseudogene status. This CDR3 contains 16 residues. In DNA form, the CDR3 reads TGTGCCAGCAGCATTCAGGGGGTCACTGGGGCCAACGTCCTGACTTTC. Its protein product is CASSIQGVTGANVLTF.

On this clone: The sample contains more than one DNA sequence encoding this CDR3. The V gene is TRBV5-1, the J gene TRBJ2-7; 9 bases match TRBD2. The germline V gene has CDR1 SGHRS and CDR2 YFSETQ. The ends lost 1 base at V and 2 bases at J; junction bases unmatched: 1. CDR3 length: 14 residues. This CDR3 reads CASSLTSGPYEQYF. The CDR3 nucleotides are TGCGCCAGCAGCTTGACTAGCGGGCCCTACGAGCAGTACTTC.

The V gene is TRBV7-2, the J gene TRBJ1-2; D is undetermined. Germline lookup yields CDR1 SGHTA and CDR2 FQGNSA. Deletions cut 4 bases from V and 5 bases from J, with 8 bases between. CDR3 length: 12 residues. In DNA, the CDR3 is TGTGCCAGCAGCTCCGGGATGTATGGCTACACCTTC. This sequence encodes CASSSGMYGYTF. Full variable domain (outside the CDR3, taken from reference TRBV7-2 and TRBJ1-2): GAGVSQSPSNKVTEKGKDVELRCDPISGHTALYWYRQSLGQGLEFLIYFQGNSAPDKSGLPSDRFSAERTGGSVSTLTIQRTQQEDSAVYLCASSSGMYGYTFGSGTRLTVV.

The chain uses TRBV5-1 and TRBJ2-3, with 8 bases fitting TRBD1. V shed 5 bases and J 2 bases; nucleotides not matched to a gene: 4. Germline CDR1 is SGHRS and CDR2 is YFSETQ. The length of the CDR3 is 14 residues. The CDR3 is CASSLTGDTDTQYF. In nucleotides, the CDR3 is TGCGCCAGCAGTCTGACAGGGGACACAGATACGCAGTATTTT.

The CDR3 coding sequence is TGTGCCATCAGCCAGGGTTTGGATGAGCAGTTCTTC. This codes for CAISQGLDEQFF. The rearrangement joins TRBV10-3 to TRBJ2-1; the D gene is possibly TRBD1 (5 bases). CDR3 length equals 12 residues. V lost 6 bases and J 8 bases, leaving 11 bases between the germline ends. The germline V gene encodes CDR1 ENHRY and CDR2 SYGVKD.

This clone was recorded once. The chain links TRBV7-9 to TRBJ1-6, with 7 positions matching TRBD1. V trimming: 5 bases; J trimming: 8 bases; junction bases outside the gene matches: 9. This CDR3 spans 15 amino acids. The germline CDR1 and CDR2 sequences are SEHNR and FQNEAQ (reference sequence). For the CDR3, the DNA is TGTGCCAGCAGCCGGTCCGGGACAGCCGATTCACCCCTCCACTTT. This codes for CASSRSGTADSPLHF. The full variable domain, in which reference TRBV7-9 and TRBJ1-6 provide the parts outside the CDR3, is DTGVSQNPRHKITKRGQNVTFRCDPISEHNRLYWYRQTLGQGPEFLTYFQNEAQLEKSRLLSDRFSAERPKGSFSTLEIQRTEQGDSAMYLCASSRSGTADSPLHFGNGTRLTVT.

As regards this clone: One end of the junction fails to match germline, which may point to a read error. CDR3 DNA: TGTTCCAGCAGGGACACCACCTACGAGCAGTACTTC. Its translation is CSSRDTTYEQYF. The V call is TRBV7-9, the J call TRBJ2-7; possible D gene TRBD1, 6 bases. Germline V lookup: CDR1 SEHNR, CDR2 FQNEAQ (reference sequence). This CDR3 has 12 residues.

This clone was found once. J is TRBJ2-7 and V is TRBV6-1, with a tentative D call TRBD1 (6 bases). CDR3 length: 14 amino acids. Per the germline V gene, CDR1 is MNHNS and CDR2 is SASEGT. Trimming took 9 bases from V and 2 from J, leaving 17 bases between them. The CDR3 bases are TGTGCCAGTCTAGGGGGATTCCCCACCTACGAGCAGTACTTC. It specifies CASLGGFPTYEQYF.

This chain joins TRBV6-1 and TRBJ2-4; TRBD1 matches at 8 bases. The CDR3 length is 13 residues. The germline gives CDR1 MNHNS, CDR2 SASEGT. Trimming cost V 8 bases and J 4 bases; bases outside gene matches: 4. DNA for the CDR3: TGTGCCAGCGACCGGGACAGGAAAAACATTCAGTACTTC. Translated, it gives CASDRDRKNIQYF.

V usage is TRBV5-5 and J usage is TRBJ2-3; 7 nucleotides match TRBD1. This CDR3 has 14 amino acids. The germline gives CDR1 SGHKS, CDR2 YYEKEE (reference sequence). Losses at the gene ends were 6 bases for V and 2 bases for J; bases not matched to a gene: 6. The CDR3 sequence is CASKPGQPTDTQYF. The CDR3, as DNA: TGTGCCAGCAAACCGGGACAGCCCACAGATACGCAGTATTTT.

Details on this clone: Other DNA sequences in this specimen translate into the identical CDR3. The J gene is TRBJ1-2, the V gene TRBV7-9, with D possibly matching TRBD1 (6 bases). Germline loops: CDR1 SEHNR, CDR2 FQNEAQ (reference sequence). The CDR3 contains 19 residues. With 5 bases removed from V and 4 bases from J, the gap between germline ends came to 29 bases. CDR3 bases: TGTGCCAGCAGCCCCCCCGCGACAGGTCTCTACCCGCCAATCTATGGCTACACCTTC. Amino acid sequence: CASSPPATGLYPPIYGYTF.

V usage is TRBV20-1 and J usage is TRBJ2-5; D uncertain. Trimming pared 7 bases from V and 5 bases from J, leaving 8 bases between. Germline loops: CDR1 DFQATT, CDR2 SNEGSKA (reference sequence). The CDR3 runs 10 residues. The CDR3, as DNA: TGCAGTGTCAAGGAGGAGACCCAGTACTTC. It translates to CSVKEETQYF.

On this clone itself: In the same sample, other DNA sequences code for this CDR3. DNA of the CDR3: TGTGCCAGCAGCTTATTCCAGAGGACTGAAGCTTTCTTT. As protein: CASSLFQRTEAFF. The chain has TRBV7-9 and TRBJ1-1; D not certain. V lost 2 bases and J lost 5, with 9 bases in between. The CDR3 has 13 amino acids. Germline V CDR1 and CDR2: SEHNR, FQNEAQ (reference sequence).

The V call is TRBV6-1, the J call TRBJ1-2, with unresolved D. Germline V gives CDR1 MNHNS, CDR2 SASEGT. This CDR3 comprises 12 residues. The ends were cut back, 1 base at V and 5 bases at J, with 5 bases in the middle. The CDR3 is CASSEDGYGYTF. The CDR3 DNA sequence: TGTGCCAGCAGTGAAGACGGGTATGGCTACACCTTC.

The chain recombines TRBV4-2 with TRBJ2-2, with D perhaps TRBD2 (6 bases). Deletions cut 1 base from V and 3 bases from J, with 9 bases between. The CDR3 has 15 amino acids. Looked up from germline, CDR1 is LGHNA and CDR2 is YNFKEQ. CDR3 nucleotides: TGTGCCAGCAGCCAAGGGCTAGCGTACACCGGGGAGCTGTTTTTT. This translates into CASSQGLAYTGELFF.

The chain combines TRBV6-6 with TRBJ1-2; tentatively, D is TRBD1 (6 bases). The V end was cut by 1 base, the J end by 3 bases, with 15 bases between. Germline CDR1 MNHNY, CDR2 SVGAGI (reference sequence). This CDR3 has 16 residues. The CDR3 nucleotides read TGTGCCAGCAGTTACTTCGGACAGTCCCTTTACTATGGCTACACCTTC. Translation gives CASSYFGQSLYYGYTF.

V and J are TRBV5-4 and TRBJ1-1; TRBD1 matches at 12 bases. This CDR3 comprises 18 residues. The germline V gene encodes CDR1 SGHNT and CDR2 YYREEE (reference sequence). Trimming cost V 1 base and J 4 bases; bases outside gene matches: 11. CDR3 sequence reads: CASSLIGGTGGGGTEAFF. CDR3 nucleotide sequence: TGTGCCAGCAGCTTGATAGGTGGGACAGGGGGCGGGGGCACTGAAGCTTTCTTT.

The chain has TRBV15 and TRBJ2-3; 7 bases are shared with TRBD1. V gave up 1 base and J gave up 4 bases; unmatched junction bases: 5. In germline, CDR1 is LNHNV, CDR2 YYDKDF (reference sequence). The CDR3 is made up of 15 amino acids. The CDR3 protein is CATSRGRGLADTQYF. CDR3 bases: TGTGCCACCAGCAGAGGCAGGGGGTTGGCAGATACGCAGTATTTT.

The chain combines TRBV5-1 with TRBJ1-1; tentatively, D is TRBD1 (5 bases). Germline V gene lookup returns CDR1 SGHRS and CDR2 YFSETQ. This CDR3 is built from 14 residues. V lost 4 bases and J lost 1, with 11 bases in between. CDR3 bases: TGCGCCAGCAGCGACCCGGGGGGGAACACTGAAGCTTTCTTT. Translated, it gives CASSDPGGNTEAFF.

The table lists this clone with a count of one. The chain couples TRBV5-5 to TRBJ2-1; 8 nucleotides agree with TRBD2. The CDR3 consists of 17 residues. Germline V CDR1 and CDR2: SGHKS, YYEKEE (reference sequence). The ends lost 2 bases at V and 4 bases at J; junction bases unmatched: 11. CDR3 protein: CASSFTGTRARYNEQFF. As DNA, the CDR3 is TGTGCCAGCAGCTTTACCGGGACTAGGGCAAGATACAATGAGCAGTTCTTC.

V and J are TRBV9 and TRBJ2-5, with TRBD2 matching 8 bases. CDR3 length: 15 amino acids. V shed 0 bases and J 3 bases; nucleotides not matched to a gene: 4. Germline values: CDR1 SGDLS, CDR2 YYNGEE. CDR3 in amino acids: CASSVGVGREETQYF. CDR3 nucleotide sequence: TGTGCCAGCAGCGTAGGAGTCGGGAGGGAAGAGACCCAGTACTTC.

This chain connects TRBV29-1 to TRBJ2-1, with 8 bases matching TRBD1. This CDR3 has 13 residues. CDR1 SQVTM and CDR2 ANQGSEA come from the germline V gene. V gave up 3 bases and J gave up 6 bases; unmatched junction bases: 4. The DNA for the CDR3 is TGCAGCGTTGACACAGGGGGAGGCAATGAGCAGTTCTTC. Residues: CSVDTGGGNEQFF.

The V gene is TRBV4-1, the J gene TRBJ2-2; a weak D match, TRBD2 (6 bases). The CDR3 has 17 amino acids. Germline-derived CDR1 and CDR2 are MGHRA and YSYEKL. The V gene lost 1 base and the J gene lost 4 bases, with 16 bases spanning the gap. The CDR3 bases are TGCGCCAGCAGCCAAGTGGCGTCCGGACTACCCACCGGGGAGCTGTTTTTT. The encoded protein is CASSQVASGLPTGELFF.